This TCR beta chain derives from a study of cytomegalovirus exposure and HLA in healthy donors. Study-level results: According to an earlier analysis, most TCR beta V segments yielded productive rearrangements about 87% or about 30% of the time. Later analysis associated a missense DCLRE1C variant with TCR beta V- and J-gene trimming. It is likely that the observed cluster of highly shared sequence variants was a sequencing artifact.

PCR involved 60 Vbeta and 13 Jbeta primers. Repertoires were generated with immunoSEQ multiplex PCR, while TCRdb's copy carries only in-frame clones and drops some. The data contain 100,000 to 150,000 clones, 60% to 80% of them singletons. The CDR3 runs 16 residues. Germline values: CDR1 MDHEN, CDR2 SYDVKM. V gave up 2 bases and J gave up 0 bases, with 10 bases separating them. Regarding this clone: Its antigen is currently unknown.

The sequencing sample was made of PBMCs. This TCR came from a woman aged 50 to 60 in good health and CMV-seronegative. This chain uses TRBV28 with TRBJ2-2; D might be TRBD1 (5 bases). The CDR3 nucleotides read TGTGCCAGCAGTTTAGGGGCAAGCCCGAACACCGGGGAGCTGTTTTTT. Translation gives CASSLGASPNTGELFF.